Listed here are 5 T cell receptor beta chains from one sample, sequenced in a study of blood T cell repertoires in COVID-19. The table came from immunoSEQ multiplex PCR; TCRdb's copy has only in-frame clones and leaves some out. The data contain about 230,000 clones, over 70% of them seen just once; the ten biggest clones take up under 30%. The sample taken for sequencing was peripheral blood. The receptors here all came from a man in his forties with acute or convalescent COVID-19.

Of note for this clone: The same CDR3 can be traced to other DNA sequences in this sample. The V gene is TRBV6-5, the J gene TRBJ1-1; 10 nucleotides match TRBD1. The germline CDR1 and CDR2 sequences are MNHEY and SVGAGI. There are 14 residues in the CDR3. The J segment lost 5 bases and the V segment lost 0 bases, leaving 0 bases of the junction unmatched. CDR3 DNA sequence: TGTGCCAGCAGTTACTCGGACAGGGGGACTGAAGCTTTCTTT. Translation: CASSYSDRGTEAFF.

This clone appeared a single time. The chain couples TRBV3-1 (or the pseudogene TRBV3-2) to TRBJ2-3; 7 positions agree with TRBD2. V gave up 6 bases and J gave up 6 bases; unmatched junction bases: 9. CDR1 is LGHDT, CDR2 YNNKEL, per germline (reference sequence). This CDR3 spans 14 amino acids. CDR3 bases: TGTGCCAGCAGTCGAAGGGGAGGGGCGGATACGCAGTATTTT. Translating it yields CASSRRGGADTQYF.

The rearrangement links TRBV12-5 to TRBJ2-2, with TRBD2 matching over 10 bases. CDR1 is LGHNT, CDR2 FRNRAP, per germline. V dropped 3 bases and J dropped 0; count of bases not matched to a gene: 4. This CDR3 spans 17 amino acids. CDR3 DNA sequence: TGTGCTAGTGGTTTCGGGACTAGCGACACGAACACCGGGGAGCTGTTTTTT. This gives the protein CASGFGTSDTNTGELFF.

As DNA, the CDR3 is TGTGCCAGCAGCCCTGAAACAGGTAGCAATCAGCCCCAGCATTTT. Translating gives CASSPETGSNQPQHF. The chain has TRBV4-2 and TRBJ1-5, with D maybe TRBD1 (5 bases). The V gene lost 4 bases and the J gene lost 0 bases, with 10 bases spanning the gap. The CDR3 sequence is 15 residues long. The germline V gene has CDR1 LGHNA and CDR2 YNFKEQ.

This chain joins TRBV19 and TRBJ1-1; TRBD1 matches 7 bases. The CDR3 length is 17 residues. J was trimmed by 0 bases and V by 5 bases; bases with no gene match: 12. Germline values: CDR1 LNHDA, CDR2 SQIVND (reference sequence). The CDR3 spells CASSVNFHRGMNTEAFF. CDR3 nucleotides: TGTGCCAGTAGTGTCAATTTCCACAGGGGAATGAACACTGAAGCTTTCTTT.